A selection of T cell receptor beta chains follows, all from one sample in a study of T cells in Graves' hyperthyroidism and ophthalmopathy. TCRdb recomputed calls from the multiplex PCR reads with MiXCR, one row per CDR3 protein. The sample includes around 600,000 distinct CDR3 sequences, roughly 15% of them seen just once. The sequencing sample was made of blood. The receptors originated from a woman aged 45-65 years with Graves' ophthalmopathy. CDR3s leave out the opening cysteine and the closing phenylalanine or tryptophan.

CDR3 protein: ASSGGTGENYGYT
J gene: TRBJ1-2
V gene: TRBV2

CDR3 protein: AGSPTINTGELF
J gene: TRBJ2-2
V gene: TRBV7-9

CDR3 protein: ASSALAEIYNEQF
J gene: TRBJ2-1
V gene: TRBV9

CDR3 protein: ASTTGTVGQPQH
J gene: TRBJ1-5
V gene: TRBV7-9

CDR3 protein: ASSLGDYRDNEQF
J gene: TRBJ2-1
V gene: TRBV5-1

CDR3 protein: AWSLEIRGPGGDTQY
J gene: TRBJ2-3
V gene: TRBV30

CDR3 protein: ASKTAVSYNEQF
J gene: TRBJ2-1
V gene: TRBV12-3/TRBV12-4

CDR3 protein: SAVGRTSGEQY
J gene: TRBJ2-7
V gene: TRBV20-1

CDR3 protein: ASSLVEADTEAF
J gene: TRBJ1-1
V gene: TRBV5-1

CDR3 protein: ASSVLHYEQY
J gene: TRBJ2-7
V gene: TRBV28

CDR3 protein: ASSGGDSQETQY
J gene: TRBJ2-5
V gene: TRBV5-1

CDR3 protein: ASSPRHGDLYGYT
J gene: TRBJ1-2
V gene: TRBV12-3/TRBV12-4

CDR3 protein: ASSETLGRERNTIY
J gene: TRBJ1-3
V gene: TRBV6-1

CDR3 protein: ASSLAGTRVYEQY
J gene: TRBJ2-7
V gene: TRBV7-2

CDR3 protein: ASSQDRGGQGINEQF
J gene: TRBJ2-1
V gene: TRBV3-2

CDR3 protein: ASSDGTGPTEAF
J gene: TRBJ1-1
V gene: TRBV5-1

CDR3 protein: ASSLDWPSPNTIY
J gene: TRBJ1-3
V gene: TRBV11-3

CDR3 protein: ASSPSPNTEAF
J gene: TRBJ1-1
V gene: TRBV18

CDR3 protein: ASSQGAQARTDTQY
J gene: TRBJ2-3
V gene: TRBV4-1

CDR3 protein: AIRAEHSYNEQF
J gene: TRBJ2-1
V gene: TRBV10-3

CDR3 protein: ASSQLQGRTDTQY
J gene: TRBJ2-3
V gene: TRBV3-1

CDR3 protein: AISETDNDSPLH
J gene: TRBJ1-6
V gene: TRBV10-3

CDR3 protein: ASSFRSGFNTGELF
J gene: TRBJ2-2
V gene: TRBV19

CDR3 protein: ASSLGLQAGHYEQY
J gene: TRBJ2-7
V gene: TRBV7-2

CDR3 protein: ATSRGPISGANVLT
J gene: TRBJ2-6
V gene: TRBV15

CDR3 protein: ASSQERTGVYEQY
J gene: TRBJ2-7
V gene: TRBV4-2

CDR3 protein: ASSPSPGLNNEQF
J gene: TRBJ2-1
V gene: TRBV9

CDR3 protein: ASSFQVHEQY
J gene: TRBJ2-7
V gene: TRBV7-9

CDR3 protein: ASSLETSTGELF
J gene: TRBJ2-2
V gene: TRBV11-2

CDR3 protein: ATSDPDINEQF
J gene: TRBJ2-1
V gene: TRBV24-1

CDR3 protein: ATSDLREQDEQF
J gene: TRBJ2-1
V gene: TRBV24-1

CDR3 protein: SVKDRAGEKLF
J gene: TRBJ1-4
V gene: TRBV29-1

CDR3 protein: ASSQDMAYMNYGYT
J gene: TRBJ1-2
V gene: TRBV4-1

CDR3 protein: ASGGRLAGEDEQY
J gene: TRBJ2-7
V gene: TRBV6-1

CDR3 protein: ASSSLNGDGYT
J gene: TRBJ1-2
V gene: TRBV7-9

CDR3 protein: ATSRDGMYQETQY
J gene: TRBJ2-5
V gene: TRBV15

CDR3 protein: ASSPPGLQSGEQY
J gene: TRBJ2-7
V gene: TRBV27

CDR3 protein: ASSSFRAGGTDTQY
J gene: TRBJ2-3
V gene: TRBV19

CDR3 protein: SARVGVGLAGVTDTQY
J gene: TRBJ2-3
V gene: TRBV20-1

CDR3 protein: ASSSTSGGNPYEQY
J gene: TRBJ2-7
V gene: TRBV12-3/TRBV12-4

CDR3 protein: SVSNTEAF
J gene: TRBJ1-1
V gene: TRBV29-1

CDR3 protein: ASSFMGGGQETQY
J gene: TRBJ2-5
V gene: TRBV5-1

CDR3 protein: ATSRTTVNEQF
J gene: TRBJ2-1
V gene: TRBV15

CDR3 protein: SAREGSGRRGQY
J gene: TRBJ2-7
V gene: TRBV20-1

CDR3 protein: SARERAWQETQY
J gene: TRBJ2-5
V gene: TRBV20-1

CDR3 protein: ASSSERTGREQY
J gene: TRBJ2-7
V gene: TRBV7-6

CDR3 protein: ASRDVQETQY
J gene: TRBJ2-5
V gene: TRBV27

CDR3 protein: SVTTGTANEQF
J gene: TRBJ2-1
V gene: TRBV20-1

CDR3 protein: AWSAGPTGKNYQPQH
J gene: TRBJ1-5
V gene: TRBV30

CDR3 protein: ASSPLGRGNYEQY
J gene: TRBJ2-7
V gene: TRBV18

CDR3 protein: ASSDRVGVREQY
J gene: TRBJ2-7
V gene: TRBV5-1

CDR3 protein: ASSYPGQLSYEQY
J gene: TRBJ2-7
V gene: TRBV7-9

CDR3 protein: ASSLAGDSYEQY
J gene: TRBJ2-7
V gene: TRBV7-2